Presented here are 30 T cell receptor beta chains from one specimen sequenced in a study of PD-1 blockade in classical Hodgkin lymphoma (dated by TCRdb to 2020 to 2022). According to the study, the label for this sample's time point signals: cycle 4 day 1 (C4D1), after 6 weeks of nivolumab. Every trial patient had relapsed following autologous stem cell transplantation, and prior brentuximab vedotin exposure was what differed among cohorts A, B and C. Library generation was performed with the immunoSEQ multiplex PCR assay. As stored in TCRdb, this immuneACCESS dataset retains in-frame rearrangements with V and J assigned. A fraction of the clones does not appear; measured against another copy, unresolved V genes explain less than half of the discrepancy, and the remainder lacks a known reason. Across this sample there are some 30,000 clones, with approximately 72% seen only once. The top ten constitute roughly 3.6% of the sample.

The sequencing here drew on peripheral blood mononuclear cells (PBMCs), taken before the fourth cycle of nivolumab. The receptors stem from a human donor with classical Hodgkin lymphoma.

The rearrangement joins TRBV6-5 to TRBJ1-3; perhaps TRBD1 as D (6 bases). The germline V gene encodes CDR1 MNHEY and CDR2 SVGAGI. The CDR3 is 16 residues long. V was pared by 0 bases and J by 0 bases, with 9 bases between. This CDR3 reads CASSYSGQLSGNTIYF. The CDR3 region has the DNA TGTGCCAGCAGTTACTCCGGACAGCTCTCTGGAAACACCATATATTTT.

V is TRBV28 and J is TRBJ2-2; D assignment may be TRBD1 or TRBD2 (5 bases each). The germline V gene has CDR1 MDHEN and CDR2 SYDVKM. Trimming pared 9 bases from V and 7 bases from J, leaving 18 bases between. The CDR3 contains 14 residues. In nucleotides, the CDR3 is TGTGCCAGTAGGGGTCGGGGCGAGGTCGGGGAGCTGTTTTTT. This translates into CASRGRGEVGELFF.

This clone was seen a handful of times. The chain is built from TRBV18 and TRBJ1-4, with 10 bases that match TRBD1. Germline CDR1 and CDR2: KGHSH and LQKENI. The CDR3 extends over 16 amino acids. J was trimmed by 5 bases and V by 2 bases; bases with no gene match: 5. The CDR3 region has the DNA TGTGCCAGCTCACCAACCGCGGGACAGGGGAATGAAAAACTGTTTTTT. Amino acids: CASSPTAGQGNEKLFF.

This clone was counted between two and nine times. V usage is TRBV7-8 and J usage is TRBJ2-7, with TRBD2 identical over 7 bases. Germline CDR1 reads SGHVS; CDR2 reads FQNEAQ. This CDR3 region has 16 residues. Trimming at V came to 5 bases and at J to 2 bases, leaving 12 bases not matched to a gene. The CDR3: CASSPEEGGTAYEQYF. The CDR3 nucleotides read TGTGCCAGCAGCCCCGAAGAGGGAGGGACGGCCTACGAGCAGTACTTC.

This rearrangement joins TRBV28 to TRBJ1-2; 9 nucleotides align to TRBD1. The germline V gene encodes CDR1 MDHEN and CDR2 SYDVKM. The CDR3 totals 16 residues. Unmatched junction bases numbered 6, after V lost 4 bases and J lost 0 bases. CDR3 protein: CASSSLRQGANYGYTF. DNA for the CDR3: TGTGCCAGCAGTTCCCTAAGACAGGGGGCTAACTATGGCTACACCTTC.

The CDR3 protein is CAISERVSGGSSYNEQFF. CDR3 bases: TGTGCCATCAGTGAGAGGGTGAGTGGCGGGAGCTCCTACAATGAGCAGTTCTTC. The chain couples TRBV10-3 to TRBJ2-1; 7 nucleotides agree with TRBD2. Germline CDR1 reads ENHRY; CDR2 reads SYGVKD. This CDR3 has 18 residues. The J segment lost 0 bases and the V segment lost 2 bases, leaving 10 bases of the junction unmatched.

CDR3 in amino acids: CASSQDGTSGRRNEQFF. CDR3 in DNA: TGTGCCAGCAGCCAAGACGGGACTAGCGGGAGAAGGAATGAGCAGTTCTTC. The gene calls are TRBV4-2 and TRBJ2-1; 14 bases agree with TRBD2. With V trimmed by 0 bases and J by 7 bases, 5 bases remained unmatched. This CDR3 comprises 17 residues. The germline CDR1 and CDR2 sequences are LGHNA and YNFKEQ.

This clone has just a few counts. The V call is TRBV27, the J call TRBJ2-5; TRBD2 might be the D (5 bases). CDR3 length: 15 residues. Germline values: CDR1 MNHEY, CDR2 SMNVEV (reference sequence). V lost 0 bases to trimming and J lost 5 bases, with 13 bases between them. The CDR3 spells CASSLSPISGETQYF. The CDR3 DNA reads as TGTGCCAGCAGTTTATCGCCTATCTCGGGGGAGACCCAGTACTTC.

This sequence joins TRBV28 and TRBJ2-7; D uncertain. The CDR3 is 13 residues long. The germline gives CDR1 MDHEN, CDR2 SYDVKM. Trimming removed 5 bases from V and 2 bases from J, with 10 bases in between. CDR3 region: CASSRDTAYEQYF. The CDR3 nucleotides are TGTGCCAGCAGTCGCGACACCGCCTACGAGCAGTACTTC. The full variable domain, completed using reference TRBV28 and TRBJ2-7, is DVKVTQSSRYLVKRTGEKVFLECVQDMDHENMFWYRQDPGLGLRLIYFSYDVKMKEKGDIPEGYSVSREKKERFSLILESASTNQTSMYLCASSRDTAYEQYFGPGTRLTVT.

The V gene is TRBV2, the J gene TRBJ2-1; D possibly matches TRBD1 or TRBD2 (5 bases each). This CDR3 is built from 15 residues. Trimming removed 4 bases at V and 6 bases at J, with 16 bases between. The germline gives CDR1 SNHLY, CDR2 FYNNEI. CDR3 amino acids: CASSADGGSRNEQFF. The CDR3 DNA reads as TGTGCCAGCAGTGCCGATGGGGGATCGCGCAATGAGCAGTTCTTC.

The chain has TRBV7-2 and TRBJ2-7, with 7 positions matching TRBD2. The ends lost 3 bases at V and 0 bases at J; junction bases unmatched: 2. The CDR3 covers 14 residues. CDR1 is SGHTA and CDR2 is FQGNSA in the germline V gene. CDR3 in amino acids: CASSLSSGSYEQYF. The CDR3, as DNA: TGTGCCAGCAGCTTGTCTAGCGGCTCCTACGAGCAGTACTTC.

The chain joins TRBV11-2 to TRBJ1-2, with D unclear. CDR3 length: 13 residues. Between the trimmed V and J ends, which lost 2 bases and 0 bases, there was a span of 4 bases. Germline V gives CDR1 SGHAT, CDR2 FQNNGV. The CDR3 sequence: CASSLTANYGYTF. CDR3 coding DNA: TGTGCCAGCAGCTTAACGGCTAACTATGGCTACACCTTC.

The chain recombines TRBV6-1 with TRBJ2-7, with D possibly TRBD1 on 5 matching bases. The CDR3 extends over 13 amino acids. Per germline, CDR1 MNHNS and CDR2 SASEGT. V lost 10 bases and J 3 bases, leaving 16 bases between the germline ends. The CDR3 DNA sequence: TGTGCCACCAGATCCAGTGACAGCTACGAGCAGTACTTC. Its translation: CATRSSDSYEQYF.

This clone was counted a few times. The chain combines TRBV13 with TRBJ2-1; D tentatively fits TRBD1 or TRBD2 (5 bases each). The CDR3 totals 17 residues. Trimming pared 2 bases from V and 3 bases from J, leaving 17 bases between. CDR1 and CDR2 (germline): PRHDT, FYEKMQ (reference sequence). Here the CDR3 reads CASSLTESAGSYNEQFF. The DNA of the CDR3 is TGTGCCAGCAGCTTAACGGAGTCGGCAGGGAGCTACAATGAGCAGTTCTTC. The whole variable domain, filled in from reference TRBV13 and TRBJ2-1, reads AAGVIQSPRHLIKEKRETATLKCYPIPRHDTVYWYQQGPGQDPQFLISFYEKMQSDKGSIPDRFSAQQFSDYHSELNMSSLELGDSALYFCASSLTESAGSYNEQFFGPGTRLTVL.

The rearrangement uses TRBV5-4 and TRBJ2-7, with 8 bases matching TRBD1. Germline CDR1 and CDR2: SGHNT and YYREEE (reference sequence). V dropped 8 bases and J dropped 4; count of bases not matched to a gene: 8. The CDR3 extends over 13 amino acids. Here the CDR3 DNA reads TGTGCCAGTTCGACAGGGGAGAGTTACGAGCAGTACTTC. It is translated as CASSTGESYEQYF.

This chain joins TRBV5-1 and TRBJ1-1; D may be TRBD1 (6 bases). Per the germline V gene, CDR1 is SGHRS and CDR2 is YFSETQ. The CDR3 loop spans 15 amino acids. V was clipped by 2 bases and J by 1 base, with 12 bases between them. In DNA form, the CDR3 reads TGCGCCAGCAGCTTCAGAGGACAGACGAACACTGAAGCTTTCTTT. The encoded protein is CASSFRGQTNTEAFF.

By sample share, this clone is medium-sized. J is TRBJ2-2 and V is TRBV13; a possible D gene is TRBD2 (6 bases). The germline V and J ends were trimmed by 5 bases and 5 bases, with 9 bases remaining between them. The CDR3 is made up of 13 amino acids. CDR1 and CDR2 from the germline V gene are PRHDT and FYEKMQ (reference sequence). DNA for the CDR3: TGTGCCAGCAGCCCCGGGGGAACCGGGGAGCTGTTTTTT. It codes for CASSPGGTGELFF.

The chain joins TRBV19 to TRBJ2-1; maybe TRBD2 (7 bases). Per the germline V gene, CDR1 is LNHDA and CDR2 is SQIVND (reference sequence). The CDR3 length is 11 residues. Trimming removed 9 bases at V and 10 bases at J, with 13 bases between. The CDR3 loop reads CASGGPPEQFF. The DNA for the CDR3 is TGTGCCAGCGGGGGGCCGCCGGAGCAGTTCTTC. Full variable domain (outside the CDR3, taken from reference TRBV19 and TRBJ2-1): DGGITQSPKYLFRKEGQNVTLSCEQNLNHDAMYWYRQDPGQGLRLIYYSQIVNDFQKGDIAEGYSVSREKKESFPLTVTSAQKNPTAFYLCASGGPPEQFFGPGTRLTVL.

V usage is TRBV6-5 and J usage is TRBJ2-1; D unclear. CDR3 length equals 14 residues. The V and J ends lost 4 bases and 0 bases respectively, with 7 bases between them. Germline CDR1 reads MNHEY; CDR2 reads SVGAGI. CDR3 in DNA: TGTGCCAGCAGTTTCCTAAGCTCCTACAATGAGCAGTTCTTC. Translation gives CASSFLSSYNEQFF.

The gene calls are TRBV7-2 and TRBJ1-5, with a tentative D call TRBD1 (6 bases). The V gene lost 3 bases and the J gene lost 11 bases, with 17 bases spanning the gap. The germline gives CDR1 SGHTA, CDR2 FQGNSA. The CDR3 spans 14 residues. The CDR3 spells CASSLDSTSRSQHF. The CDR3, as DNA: TGTGCCAGCAGCTTGGACAGCACGAGCAGGTCCCAGCATTTT.

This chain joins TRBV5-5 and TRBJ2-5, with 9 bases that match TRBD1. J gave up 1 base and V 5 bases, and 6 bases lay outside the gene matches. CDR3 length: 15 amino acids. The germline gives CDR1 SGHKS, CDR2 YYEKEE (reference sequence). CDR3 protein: CASSSQGALQETQYF. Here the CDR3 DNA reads TGTGCCAGCAGTTCACAGGGGGCCCTCCAAGAGACCCAGTACTTC.

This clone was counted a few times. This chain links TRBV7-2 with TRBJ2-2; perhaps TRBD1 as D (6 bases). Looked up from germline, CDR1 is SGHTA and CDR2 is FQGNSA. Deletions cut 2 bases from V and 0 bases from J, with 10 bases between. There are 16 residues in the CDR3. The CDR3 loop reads CASSLFGGANTGELFF. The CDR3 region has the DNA TGTGCCAGCAGCTTATTTGGGGGCGCGAACACCGGGGAGCTGTTTTTT. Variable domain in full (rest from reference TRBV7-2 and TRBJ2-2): GAGVSQSPSNKVTEKGKDVELRCDPISGHTALYWYRQSLGQGLEFLIYFQGNSAPDKSGLPSDRFSAERTGGSVSTLTIQRTQQEDSAVYLCASSLFGGANTGELFFGEGSRLTVL.

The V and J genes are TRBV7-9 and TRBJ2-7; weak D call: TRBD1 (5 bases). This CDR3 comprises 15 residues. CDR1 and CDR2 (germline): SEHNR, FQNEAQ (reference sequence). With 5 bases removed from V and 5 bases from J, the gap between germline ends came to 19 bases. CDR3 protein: CASSDIRGRAHEQYF. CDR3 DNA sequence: TGTGCCAGCAGCGACATAAGGGGTCGGGCCCACGAGCAGTACTTC.

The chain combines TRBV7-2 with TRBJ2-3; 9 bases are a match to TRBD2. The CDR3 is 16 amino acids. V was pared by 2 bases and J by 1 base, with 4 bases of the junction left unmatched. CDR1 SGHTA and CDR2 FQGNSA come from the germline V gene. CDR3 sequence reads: CASSLKVAGGTDTQYF. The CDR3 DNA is TGTGCCAGCAGCTTAAAGGTAGCGGGGGGCACAGATACGCAGTATTTT.

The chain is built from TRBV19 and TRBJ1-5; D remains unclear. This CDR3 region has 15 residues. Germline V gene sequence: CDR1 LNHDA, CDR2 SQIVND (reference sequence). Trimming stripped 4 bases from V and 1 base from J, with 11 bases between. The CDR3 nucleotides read TGTGCCAGTAGTAAAGGGCGAGAAAGCAATCAGCCCCAGCATTTT. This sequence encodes CASSKGRESNQPQHF.

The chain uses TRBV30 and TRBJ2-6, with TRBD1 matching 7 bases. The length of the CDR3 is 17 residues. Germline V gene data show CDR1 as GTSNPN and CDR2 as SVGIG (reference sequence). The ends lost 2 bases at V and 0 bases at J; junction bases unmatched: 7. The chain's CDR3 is CAWSQDRSSSGANVLTF. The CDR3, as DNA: TGTGCCTGGAGTCAGGACAGGTCCTCCTCTGGGGCCAACGTCCTGACTTTC.

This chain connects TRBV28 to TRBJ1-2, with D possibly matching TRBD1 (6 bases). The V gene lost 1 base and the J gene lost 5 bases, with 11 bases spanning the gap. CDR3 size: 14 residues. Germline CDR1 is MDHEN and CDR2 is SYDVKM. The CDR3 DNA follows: TGTGCCAGCAGTTTATTAGGGACAAATTATGGCTACACCTTC. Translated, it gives CASSLLGTNYGYTF.

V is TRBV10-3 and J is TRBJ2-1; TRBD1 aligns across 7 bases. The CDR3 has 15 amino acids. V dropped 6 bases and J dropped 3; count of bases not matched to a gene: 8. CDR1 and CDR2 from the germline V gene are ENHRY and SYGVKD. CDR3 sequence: CAIRSGQEDYNEQFF. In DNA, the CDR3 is TGTGCCATCAGATCAGGACAGGAGGACTACAATGAGCAGTTCTTC.

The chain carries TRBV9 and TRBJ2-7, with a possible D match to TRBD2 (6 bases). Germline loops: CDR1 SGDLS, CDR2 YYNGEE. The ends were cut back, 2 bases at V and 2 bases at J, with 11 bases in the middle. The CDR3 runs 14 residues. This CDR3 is CASSVGGDAYEQYF. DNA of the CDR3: TGTGCCAGCAGCGTCGGAGGGGATGCCTACGAGCAGTACTTC.

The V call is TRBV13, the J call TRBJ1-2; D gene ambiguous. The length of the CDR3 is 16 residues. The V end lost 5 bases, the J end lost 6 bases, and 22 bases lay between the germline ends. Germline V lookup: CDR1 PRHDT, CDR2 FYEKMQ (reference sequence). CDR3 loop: CASSPYQWIPFDGYTF. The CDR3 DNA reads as TGTGCCAGCAGCCCCTACCAGTGGATCCCGTTTGATGGCTACACCTTC. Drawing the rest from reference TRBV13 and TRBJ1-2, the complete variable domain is AAGVIQSPRHLIKEKRETATLKCYPIPRHDTVYWYQQGPGQDPQFLISFYEKMQSDKGSIPDRFSAQQFSDYHSELNMSSLELGDSALYFCASSPYQWIPFDGYTFGSGTRLTVV.